One and the same sample provided the 31 T cell receptor beta chains below, sequenced in a study of cytomegalovirus exposure and HLA in healthy donors (dated by TCRdb to 2017 to 2019). The library was made by the immunoSEQ multiplex PCR assay. The multiplex PCR relied on a mix of 60 forward primers for TCR Vbeta segments and 13 reverse primers for TCR Jbeta segments. TCRdb's version of the immuneACCESS table is confined to in-frame rearrangements and falls short of the full clone set. An unresolved V gene accounts for under half of the shortfall where checked; the remainder is of unknown origin. Across this sample there are 95,000 to 110,000 clones, with about three quarters seen only once. The ten biggest clones cover 7% to 8% of the sample. The sample was PBMCs. These receptors were taken from a man younger than 40 in good health and CMV-seronegative.

The chain links TRBV30 to TRBJ2-5, with a possible D match to TRBD2 (5 bases). V lost 0 bases and J 0 bases, leaving 8 bases between the germline ends. Germline CDR1 reads GTSNPN; CDR2 reads SVGIG (reference sequence). This CDR3 comprises 14 residues. Here the CDR3 DNA reads TGTGCCTGGAGTGTATGGCGGGACCAAGAGACCCAGTACTTC. Translated, it gives CAWSVWRDQETQYF.

V gene TRBV27 combines with J gene TRBJ1-5; TRBD1 matches at 9 bases. The length of the CDR3 is 15 residues. Trimming at V came to 6 bases and at J to 7 bases, leaving 10 bases not matched to a gene. Germline CDR1 MNHEY, CDR2 SMNVEV (reference sequence). The CDR3 DNA reads as TGTGCCAGCAGGAGCGGGACAGGGTTGATACAGCCCCAGCATTTT. Protein: CASRSGTGLIQPQHF.

V gene TRBV5-8 combines with J gene TRBJ1-1; 7 bases line up with TRBD1. The CDR3 consists of 15 residues. Unmatched junction bases numbered 5, after V lost 0 bases and J lost 3 bases. In germline, CDR1 is SGHTS, CDR2 YDEGEE. CDR3 nucleotides: TGTGCCAGCAGCTTGGGGACAGGCCGGGACACTGAAGCTTTCTTT. It yields the protein CASSLGTGRDTEAFF.

The chain recombines TRBV29-1 with TRBJ2-7; a possible D gene is TRBD2 (5 bases). This CDR3 has 13 residues. The germline gives CDR1 SQVTM, CDR2 ANQGSEA. The V end lost 1 base, the J end lost 6 bases, and 13 bases lay between the germline ends. CDR3 coding DNA: TGCAGCGTTGAAGCGGCACGGGGTAGCGAGCAGTACTTC. Protein sequence: CSVEAARGSEQYF.

This chain uses TRBV9 with TRBJ1-2; D remains ambiguous. The CDR3 has 13 amino acids. The V gene's germline CDR1 is SGDLS and CDR2 YYNGEE. V was clipped by 2 bases and J by 6 bases, with 11 bases between them. The CDR3 spells CASSVGGRDGYTF. CDR3 nucleotide sequence: TGTGCCAGCAGCGTTGGAGGGAGGGATGGCTACACCTTC.

The CDR3 sequence: CASSVGHNTEAFF. The DNA of the CDR3 is TGTGCCAGCAGCGTCGGACACAACACTGAAGCTTTCTTT. The chain has TRBV9 and TRBJ1-1, with TRBD1 as a possible D gene (5 bases). V was trimmed by 2 bases and J by 2 bases, leaving 7 bases between them. Germline V gives CDR1 SGDLS, CDR2 YYNGEE. This CDR3 comprises 13 residues.

This chain connects TRBV6-1 to TRBJ1-4, with D perhaps TRBD1 (5 bases). V lost 4 bases to trimming and J lost 8 bases, with 14 bases between them. The length of the CDR3 is 14 residues. Germline CDR1 reads MNHNS; CDR2 reads SASEGT. The CDR3 DNA follows: TGTGCCAGCAGTGTCGGGGGTCTCGGGGAAAAACTGTTTTTT. This encodes CASSVGGLGEKLFF.

This clone was seen only a few times. This chain uses TRBV7-3 with TRBJ1-1; 8 nucleotides line up with TRBD1. CDR1 and CDR2 (germline): SGHTA, FQGTGA. CDR3 length equals 13 residues. Trimming at V came to 5 bases and at J to 12 bases, leaving 11 bases not matched to a gene. DNA for the CDR3: TGTGCCAGCAGCCTGACCGGGACAGGAGAAACTTTCTTT. Residues: CASSLTGTGETFF.

This chain connects TRBV6-5 to TRBJ1-4; 11 bases match TRBD1. After removal of 5 bases from V and 7 bases from J, the junction contained 0 bases not matched to a gene. CDR3 length: 13 amino acids. The germline V gene has CDR1 MNHEY and CDR2 SVGAGI. CDR3 sequence: CASSGQGAEKLFF. The CDR3 region has the DNA TGTGCCAGCAGTGGACAGGGGGCTGAAAAACTGTTTTTT.

J is TRBJ1-2 and V is TRBV9; D is uncertain. This CDR3 contains 16 residues. Germline values: CDR1 SGDLS, CDR2 YYNGEE. Trimming cost V 0 bases and J 6 bases, with 18 bases left between them. The CDR3 DNA reads TGTGCCAGCAGCGTAGCAGTCAGGCCAAGGCGCAATGGCTACACCTTC. Translating it yields CASSVAVRPRRNGYTF.

This sequence joins TRBV27 and TRBJ2-7; D ambiguous. The CDR3 contains 11 residues. The germline V and J ends were trimmed by 11 bases and 4 bases, with 12 bases remaining between them. CDR1 is MNHEY, CDR2 SMNVEV, per germline (reference sequence). This CDR3 reads CACGGSYEQYF. The CDR3 DNA reads as TGTGCCTGCGGTGGGTCATACGAGCAGTACTTC.

The genes are TRBV28 and TRBJ2-7; TRBD1 agrees at 12 bases. The junction had 11 bases not matched to a gene; V was cut back by 5 bases and J by 3 bases. The CDR3 is 17 residues long. CDR1 is MDHEN, CDR2 SYDVKM, per germline. As DNA, the CDR3 is TGTGCCAGCAGTCCCGCGGGACAGGGGGCAAAGAACTACGAGCAGTACTTC. It translates to CASSPAGQGAKNYEQYF. The whole variable domain, filled in from reference TRBV28 and TRBJ2-7, reads DVKVTQSSRYLVKRTGEKVFLECVQDMDHENMFWYRQDPGLGLRLIYFSYDVKMKEKGDIPEGYSVSREKKERFSLILESASTNQTSMYLCASSPAGQGAKNYEQYFGPGTRLTVT.

The V call is TRBV7-9, the J call TRBJ1-4; D is unclear. The CDR3 extends over 14 amino acids. Per germline, CDR1 SEHNR and CDR2 FQNEAQ (reference sequence). The V end was cut by 1 base, the J end by 2 bases, with 5 bases between. The CDR3 loop reads CASSLGGTNEKLFF. CDR3 coding DNA: TGTGCCAGCAGCTTAGGAGGGACTAATGAAAAACTGTTTTTT.

The chain combines TRBV19 with TRBJ1-2, with 8 bases identical to TRBD1. Germline V CDR1 and CDR2: LNHDA, SQIVND (reference sequence). The CDR3 has 16 amino acids. V lost 3 bases to trimming and J lost 1 base; unmatched junction nucleotides: 7. CDR3 loop: CASSIVARGLNYGYTF. The CDR3 coding sequence is TGTGCCAGTAGTATTGTTGCCAGGGGGCTTAACTATGGCTACACCTTC.

V gene TRBV7-3 combines with J gene TRBJ2-5; 8 bases are shared with TRBD1. Germline V gene sequence: CDR1 SGHTA, CDR2 FQGTGA. CDR3 length: 15 residues. V was clipped by 0 bases and J by 3 bases; unmatched bases: 3. CDR3 protein: CASSLTPGQEETQYF. The CDR3 coding sequence is TGTGCCAGCAGCTTAACTCCGGGACAGGAAGAGACCCAGTACTTC.

Worth noting for this clone: At one boundary the junction diverges from the germline segment, which might be a read error. The chain uses TRBV6-1 and TRBJ2-7, with D maybe TRBD1 (5 bases). The CDR3 is made up of 16 amino acids. CDR1 MNHNS and CDR2 SASEGT come from the germline V gene. For the CDR3, the DNA is TGTGCCAGCAGTGAAGTCGTTAGGGGTATGTCCTACGAGCAGTGCTTC. It translates to CASSEVVRGMSYEQCF.

Remarks on this clone: At one end, the junction sequence differs from germline, possibly due to a read error. The V gene is TRBV10-1, the J gene TRBJ2-7; D is possibly TRBD1 or TRBD2 (5 bases each). The CDR3 has 12 amino acids. Per germline, CDR1 WNHNN and CDR2 SYGVQD (reference sequence). The CDR3 loop is CASRGASYEQYF. CDR3 DNA: TGTGCCAGCAGAGGGGCCTCCTACGAGCAGTACTTC.

This clone was recorded once. The V gene is TRBV9, the J gene TRBJ1-2, with 8 positions matching TRBD1. The CDR3 totals 14 residues. The germline V gene encodes CDR1 SGDLS and CDR2 YYNGEE. J gave up 8 bases and V 0 bases, and 6 bases lay outside the gene matches. CDR3 sequence (DNA): TGTGCCAGCAGCGTAGATCAGGGGGCGAGGGGCTACACCTTC. Translating it yields CASSVDQGARGYTF.

The genes are TRBV28 and TRBJ1-5; 8 nucleotides agree with TRBD1. The CDR3 has 15 amino acids. V shed 8 bases, J shed 3 bases, and the junction held 9 bases outside the gene matches. Germline-derived CDR1 and CDR2 are MDHEN and SYDVKM. The CDR3 protein is CASEYRGTYNQPQHF. As DNA, the CDR3 is TGTGCCAGCGAATACAGGGGGACTTACAATCAGCCCCAGCATTTT. Using reference TRBV28 and TRBJ1-5 for the parts outside the CDR3, the full variable domain is DVKVTQSSRYLVKRTGEKVFLECVQDMDHENMFWYRQDPGLGLRLIYFSYDVKMKEKGDIPEGYSVSREKKERFSLILESASTNQTSMYLCASEYRGTYNQPQHFGDGTRLSIL.

V is TRBV9 and J is TRBJ1-4, with a tentative D call TRBD1 (6 bases). The CDR3 loop spans 14 amino acids. V lost 4 bases and J 7 bases, leaving 14 bases between the germline ends. Germline loops: CDR1 SGDLS, CDR2 YYNGEE. CDR3 in amino acids: CASSQGGDGEKLFF. CDR3 bases: TGTGCCAGCAGCCAAGGGGGGGATGGTGAAAAACTGTTTTTT.

This chain joins TRBV30 and TRBJ2-6, with TRBD2 as a possible D gene (6 bases). The germline CDR1 and CDR2 sequences are GTSNPN and SVGIG (reference sequence). The CDR3 covers 16 residues. With 3 bases removed from V and 0 bases from J, the gap between germline ends came to 12 bases. In DNA, the CDR3 is TGTGCCTGGAGCGCGACTAGTCACTCTGGGGCCAACGTCCTGACTTTC. This encodes CAWSATSHSGANVLTF.

The chain joins TRBV19 to TRBJ2-5; 8 nucleotides agree with TRBD1. The CDR3 covers 13 residues. Unmatched junction bases numbered 2, after V lost 2 bases and J lost 6 bases. The germline CDR1 and CDR2 sequences are LNHDA and SQIVND (reference sequence). In DNA, the CDR3 is TGTGCCAGTAGTATAACAGGGGGAAAGACCCAGTACTTC. Its protein is CASSITGGKTQYF. Complete variable domain (other parts from reference TRBV19 and TRBJ2-5): DGGITQSPKYLFRKEGQNVTLSCEQNLNHDAMYWYRQDPGQGLRLIYYSQIVNDFQKGDIAEGYSVSREKKESFPLTVTSAQKNPTAFYLCASSITGGKTQYFGPGTRLLVL.

V gene TRBV5-1 combines with J gene TRBJ1-1; TRBD1 might be the D (5 bases). V dropped 4 bases and J dropped 4 bases, with 14 bases sitting between them. The V gene's germline CDR1 is SGHRS and CDR2 YFSETQ. The CDR3 contains 14 residues. Written as DNA, the CDR3 is TGCGCCAGCAGCCCGGAAGGGGAATTCACTGAAGCTTTCTTT. Amino acid sequence: CASSPEGEFTEAFF.

The V call is TRBV5-6, the J call TRBJ2-4; 8 bases fit TRBD1. CDR3 length: 15 residues. V gave up 0 bases and J gave up 8 bases; unmatched junction bases: 7. Germline lookup yields CDR1 SGHDT and CDR2 YYEEEE. CDR3 coding DNA: TGTGCCAGCAGCTTGGCCCCGACAGGGGTTGACATTCAGTACTTC. This codes for CASSLAPTGVDIQYF. Full variable domain (missing parts from reference TRBV5-6 and TRBJ2-4): DAGVTQSPTHLIKTRGQQVTLRCSPKSGHDTVSWYQQALGQGPQFIFQYYEEEERQRGNFPDRFSGHQFPNYSSELNVNALLLGDSALYLCASSLAPTGVDIQYFGAGTRLSVL.

The CDR3 region is CASSLADFYNEQFF. The CDR3, as DNA: TGTGCCAGCAGCTTAGCGGACTTTTACAATGAGCAGTTCTTC. The chain employs TRBV7-9 and TRBJ2-1; a possible D gene is TRBD2 (5 bases). The V gene's germline CDR1 is SEHNR and CDR2 FQNEAQ (reference sequence). V was clipped by 0 bases and J by 4 bases, with 7 bases between them. The CDR3 length is 14 residues.

J is TRBJ2-1 and V is TRBV14; 11 bases align to TRBD2. Germline values: CDR1 SGHDN, CDR2 FVKESK. This CDR3 is built from 16 residues. The trim removed 4 bases at V and 7 bases at J, leaving 9 bases unmatched. CDR3 DNA sequence: TGTGCCAGCAGCCCGGGCGCTAGCGGGAGGAAGAATGAGCAGTTCTTC. Translated, it gives CASSPGASGRKNEQFF.

This chain joins TRBV5-1 and TRBJ2-1, with 8 bases identical to TRBD1. Unmatched junction bases numbered 6, after V lost 4 bases and J lost 6 bases. The CDR3 spans 14 residues. Looked up from germline, CDR1 is SGHRS and CDR2 is YFSETQ. CDR3 coding DNA: TGCGCCAGCAGCCCGCAGGGGGCTGCCAATGAGCAGTTCTTC. It codes for CASSPQGAANEQFF. Full variable domain (rest looked up from reference TRBV5-1 and TRBJ2-1): KAGVTQTPRYLIKTRGQQVTLSCSPISGHRSVSWYQQTPGQGLQFLFEYFSETQRNKGNFPGRFSGRQFSNSRSEMNVSTLELGDSALYLCASSPQGAANEQFFGPGTRLTVL.

The chain uses TRBV11-3 and TRBJ2-7, with 9 bases fitting TRBD2. CDR3 length: 11 amino acids. The V gene's germline CDR1 is SGHNT and CDR2 YENEEA. The ends lost 10 bases at V and 6 bases at J; junction bases unmatched: 4. CDR3 DNA: TGTGCCACGGGGACTAGCTGCGAGCAGTACTTC. Protein sequence: CATGTSCEQYF.

This chain connects TRBV4-1 to TRBJ2-3; D not certain. This CDR3 region has 14 residues. CDR1 is MGHRA and CDR2 is YSYEKL in the germline V gene. Deletions cut 0 bases from V and 3 bases from J, with 7 bases between. CDR3 loop: CASSQDARTDTQYF. The CDR3 DNA reads as TGCGCCAGCAGCCAAGATGCCAGAACAGATACGCAGTATTTT.

The gene calls are TRBV7-2 and TRBJ2-1; 11 nucleotides agree with TRBD2. This CDR3 has 16 residues. Trimming took 4 bases from V and 7 from J; bases not matched to a gene: 9. The V gene's germline CDR1 is SGHTA and CDR2 FQGNSA. This CDR3 is CASSSTNRLAGNEQFF. The CDR3 coding sequence is TGTGCCAGCAGCTCCACAAACCGACTAGCGGGGAATGAGCAGTTCTTC.

This chain links TRBV6-1 with TRBJ2-7; possibly TRBD2 for D (7 bases). Germline V gene data show CDR1 as MNHNS and CDR2 as SASEGT. Deletions cut 4 bases from V and 2 bases from J, with 12 bases between. The CDR3 covers 14 residues. The CDR3: CASSGGGYTYEQYF. The CDR3 bases are TGTGCCAGCAGTGGGGGGGGCTACACCTACGAGCAGTACTTC.